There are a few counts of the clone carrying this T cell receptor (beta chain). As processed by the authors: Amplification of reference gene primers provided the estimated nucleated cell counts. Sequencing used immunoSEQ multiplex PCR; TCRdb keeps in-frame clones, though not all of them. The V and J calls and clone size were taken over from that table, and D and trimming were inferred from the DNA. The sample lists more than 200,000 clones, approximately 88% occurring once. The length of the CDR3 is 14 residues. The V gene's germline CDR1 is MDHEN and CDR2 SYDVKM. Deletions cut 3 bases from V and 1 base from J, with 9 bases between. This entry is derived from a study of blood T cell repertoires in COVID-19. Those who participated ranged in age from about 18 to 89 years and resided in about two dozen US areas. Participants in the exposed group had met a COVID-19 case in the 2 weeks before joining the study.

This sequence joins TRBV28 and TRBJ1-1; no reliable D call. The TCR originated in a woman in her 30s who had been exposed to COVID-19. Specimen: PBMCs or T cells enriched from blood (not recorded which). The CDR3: CASSFQAPNTEAFF. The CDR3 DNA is TGTGCCAGCAGTTTTCAGGCCCCGAACACTGAAGCTTTCTTT.